These 11 T cell receptor beta chains were all obtained from the same sample, sequenced in a study of beta chain features in type 1 diabetes (dated by TCRdb to 2017 to 2018). No antigens are known for them. Study-level results and caveats: A moderate but significant shortening of TCRB CDR3 length was observed in type 1 diabetes patients in all four CD4+ subsets.

The library was produced with the immunoSEQ multiplex PCR assay. The entire amount of isolated RNA was reverse transcribed using the High Capacity cDNA Reverse Transcription Kit, so the sequenced TCRB transcripts were expressed ones. The source is immuneACCESS, and TCRdb retained only in-frame sequences with V and J called. Part of the clones is not carried over; for the studies checked, unresolved V genes explain less than half of this, and the remainder is unexplained. Counted in this sample were roughly 300,000 clones; 7% to 10% of them appeared once. The top ten hold 0.9% to 1.1% of the sample. The sample comprised central memory CD4+ T cells from blood. The receptors derive from a young man with type 1 diabetes.

This clone was counted only a few times. The chain links TRBV30 to TRBJ1-5; D unclear. Trimming cost V 4 bases and J 0 bases, with 7 bases left between them. In germline, CDR1 is GTSNPN, CDR2 SVGIG (reference sequence). The CDR3 consists of 13 residues. The CDR3 region is CAWKGISNQPQHF. The DNA for the CDR3 is TGTGCCTGGAAAGGGATTAGCAATCAGCCCCAGCATTTT.

The chain recombines TRBV18 with TRBJ2-5, with D tentatively TRBD1 or TRBD2 (5 bases each). CDR1 is KGHSH and CDR2 is LQKENI in the germline V gene. The CDR3 totals 13 residues. The V and J ends lost 3 bases and 4 bases respectively, with 9 bases between them. The CDR3, as DNA: TGTGCCAGCTCACCGGGGACGGTAGAGACCCAGTACTTC. This encodes CASSPGTVETQYF.

This clone was observed a handful of times. The V call is TRBV5-1, the J call TRBJ2-5; TRBD1 is a possible D gene (5 bases). V dropped 0 bases and J dropped 2 bases, with 11 bases sitting between them. Germline V gene data show CDR1 as SGHRS and CDR2 as YFSETQ. The CDR3 loop spans 15 amino acids. Written as DNA, the CDR3 is TGCGCCAGCAGCTTGGGACAGTCGGCACAAGAGACCCAGTACTTC. Its protein product is CASSLGQSAQETQYF.

In its sample, this clone was seen a few times. The chain uses TRBV7-9 and TRBJ2-2; D uncertain. The CDR3 runs to 16 residues. With 7 bases removed from V and 3 bases from J, the gap between germline ends came to 18 bases. Germline lookup yields CDR1 SEHNR and CDR2 FQNEAQ (reference sequence). DNA of the CDR3: TGTGCCAGCATCACCACGCTCGGGTACGACACCGGGGAGCTGTTTTTT. Its protein product is CASITTLGYDTGELFF.

This clone was counted between two and nine times. The J gene is TRBJ2-4, the V gene TRBV4-3; either TRBD1 or TRBD2 may fit D (6 bases each). Trimming shortened V by 0 bases and J by 1 base, and 13 bases separated the two germline ends. This CDR3 contains 17 residues. Germline CDR1 and CDR2: LGHNA and YSLEER. DNA for the CDR3: TGCGCCAGCAGCCAAGATAGTACAGGGAGGGCCAAAAACATTCAGTACTTC. Protein: CASSQDSTGRAKNIQYF.

This clone was picked up a small number of times. The V call is TRBV5-1, the J call TRBJ1-4; the D gene is possibly TRBD1 (6 bases). Trimming pared 0 bases from V and 5 bases from J, leaving 17 bases between. This CDR3 contains 17 residues. The germline gives CDR1 SGHRS, CDR2 YFSETQ. The CDR3 coding sequence is TGCGCCAGCAGCTTGGCACTTTCGGGACAATCCAATGAAAAACTGTTTTTT. Amino acids: CASSLALSGQSNEKLFF.

V usage is TRBV6-5 and J usage is TRBJ2-2, with TRBD1 as a possible D gene (6 bases). V dropped 4 bases and J dropped 0 bases, with 9 bases sitting between them. Germline CDR1 is MNHEY and CDR2 is SVGAGI. The CDR3 has 15 amino acids. CDR3 in DNA: TGTGCCAGCAGTTTGGACAGTCCGAACACCGGGGAGCTGTTTTTT. It is translated as CASSLDSPNTGELFF.

The V and J genes are TRBV27 and TRBJ2-3; perhaps TRBD2 as D (6 bases). CDR1 and CDR2 (germline): MNHEY, SMNVEV (reference sequence). This CDR3 is 16 amino acids long. Trimming removed 5 bases at V and 2 bases at J, with 17 bases between. The CDR3 is CASSPIRGTFTDTQYF. CDR3 DNA sequence: TGTGCCAGCAGTCCCATCCGGGGGACTTTCACAGATACGCAGTATTTT.

The sample holds a few counts of this clone. The chain is built from TRBV20-1 and TRBJ1-2, with TRBD1 identical over 7 bases. Trimming removed 8 bases from V and 2 bases from J; junction bases left unmatched: 2. The germline V gene encodes CDR1 DFQATT and CDR2 SNEGSKA (reference sequence). This CDR3 comprises 11 residues. The CDR3 DNA follows: TGCAGTTGGGACAGAAACTATGGCTACACCTTC. It specifies CSWDRNYGYTF.

In this sample, this clone turned up a few times. This rearrangement joins TRBV2 to TRBJ2-3, with 7 bases lining up with TRBD2. CDR1 and CDR2 from the germline V gene are SNHLY and FYNNEI. The CDR3 has 13 residues. V lost 7 bases to trimming and J lost 6 bases; unmatched junction nucleotides: 7. CDR3 sequence: CASILGGGDTQYF. In DNA, the CDR3 is TGTGCCAGCATTCTCGGGGGAGGGGATACGCAGTATTTT.

This clone was detected only a few times. The chain uses TRBV2 and TRBJ1-4; tentative D call: TRBD1 (6 bases). There are 14 residues in the CDR3. V lost 5 bases to trimming and J lost 8 bases, with 15 bases between them. In germline, CDR1 is SNHLY, CDR2 FYNNEI. The CDR3 loop reads CASSSRDTIEKLFF. CDR3 coding DNA: TGTGCCAGCAGTTCCCGGGACACCATCGAAAAACTGTTTTTT.